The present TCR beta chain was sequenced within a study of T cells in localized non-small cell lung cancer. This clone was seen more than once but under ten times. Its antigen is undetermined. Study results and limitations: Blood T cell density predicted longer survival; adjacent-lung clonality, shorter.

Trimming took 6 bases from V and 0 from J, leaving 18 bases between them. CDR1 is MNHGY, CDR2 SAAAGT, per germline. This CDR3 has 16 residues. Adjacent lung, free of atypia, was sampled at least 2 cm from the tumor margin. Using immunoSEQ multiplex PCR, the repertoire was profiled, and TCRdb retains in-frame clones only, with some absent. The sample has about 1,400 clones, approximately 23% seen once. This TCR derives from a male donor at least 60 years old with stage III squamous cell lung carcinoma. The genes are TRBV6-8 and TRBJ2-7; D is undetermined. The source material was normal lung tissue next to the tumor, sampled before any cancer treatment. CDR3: CASRCRTILSSYEQYF. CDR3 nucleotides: TGTGCCAGCAGATGCCGCACAATACTAAGCTCCTACGAGCAGTACTTC.